This T cell receptor (beta chain) was found in a study of CD8+ T cells in alopecia areata. In each case, RNA was isolated and then reverse transcribed into cDNA as the sequencing template. The data were produced by immunoSEQ multiplex PCR, yet TCRdb's version contains in-frame clones alone and is incomplete. The repertoire holds 65,000 to 100,000 clones, just over 50% seen once, with roughly 6% in the top ten. CDR1 SGHRS and CDR2 YFSETQ come from the germline V gene. The CDR3 is made up of 14 amino acids. Trimming stripped 4 bases from V and 9 bases from J, with 17 bases between. The clonotype comes from a human donor with alopecia areata. The rearrangement joins TRBV5-1 to TRBJ2-1, with D possibly being TRBD2 (5 bases). Specimen: NKG2D-high CD8+ T cells sorted from blood. The CDR3 DNA reads as TGCGCCAGCAGCGACTACCGGGCGGGTATTGAGCAGTTCTTC. Amino acid sequence: CASSDYRAGIEQFF.